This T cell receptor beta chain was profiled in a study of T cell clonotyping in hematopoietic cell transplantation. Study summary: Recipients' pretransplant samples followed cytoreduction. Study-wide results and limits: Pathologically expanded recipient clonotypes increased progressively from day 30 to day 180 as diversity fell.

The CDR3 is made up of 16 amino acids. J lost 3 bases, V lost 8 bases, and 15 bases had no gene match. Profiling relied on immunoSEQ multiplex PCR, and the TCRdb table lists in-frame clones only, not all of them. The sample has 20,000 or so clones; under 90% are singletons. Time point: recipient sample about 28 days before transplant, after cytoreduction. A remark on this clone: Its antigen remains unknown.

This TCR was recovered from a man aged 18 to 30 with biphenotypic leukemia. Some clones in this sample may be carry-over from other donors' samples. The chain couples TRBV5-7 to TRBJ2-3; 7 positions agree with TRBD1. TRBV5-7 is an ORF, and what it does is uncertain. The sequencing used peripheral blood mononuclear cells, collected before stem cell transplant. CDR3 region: CASLVGTAFQTDTQYF. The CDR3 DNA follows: TGTGCCAGTCTCGTTGGGACAGCGTTTCAGACAGATACGCAGTATTTT.